This paragraph reports one T cell receptor beta chain. The specificity of this receptor is unknown. It has no much larger one-base neighbor in the sample; base qualities were not kept. The CDR3 contains 16 residues, cysteine and phenylalanine counted. Of all the DNA, just the CDR3 is kept, 48 bases in frame from base 1. CDR1 and CDR2 are read off the germline V gene as MGHRA and YSYEKL. V is trimmed back by 1 base and J by 6 bases, and the junction contains 5 bases that no gene match accounts for. Sample time point, as interpreted from the label and publication: longitudinal time-point 1 (baseline). For the unsorted PBMC libraries, 2 million PBMCs were stored in RNAlater at -80 degrees C until RNA extraction and were used to generate the libraries. Peripheral blood was subjected to Ficoll-Hypaque density gradient centrifugation to isolate PBMCs, which were then cryopreserved in liquid nitrogen. The sample originates from a study of neurological immune-mediated disorders (dated by TCRdb to about 2019). Some background on the complete study: Peripheral blood TCR-beta repertoires from patients with HTLV-I-associated myelopathy (HAM/TSP), patients with multiple sclerosis, and healthy controls were compared in the study using UMI-based sequencing. The cohort included approximately 68 subjects: 14 with HAM/TSP, around 34 with multiple sclerosis, and some 20 healthy controls. Longitudinal samples, technical triplicates and paired sorted CD4+ and CD8+ T-cell subsets, alongside PBMC samples, were included among the 106 TCR-beta libraries. Each longitudinal HAM/TSP and healthy donor was sampled at 3 time-points spaced at 3-40 month intervals.

cDNA was synthesized by template-switch 5'RACE using a primer carrying a 10-nucleotide random unique molecular identifier by which each TCR transcript was tagged. Every sequencing run covered 15-18 subjects and yielded more than 160 million TCR-beta sequences. The RNeasy kit was used for extraction of total RNA. The KAPA Real-time Library Amplification kit was used to amplify TCR-beta VDJ regions with primers for the TCR constant region and the 5'RACE anchor. Sample indexes and Illumina adaptors were added in a first PCR, and a second PCR then increased library yield. After purification with Ampure beads, the TCR product of roughly 650 bp was size-selected on a 2% E-gel SizeSelection system. Before pooling, library quality was assessed on a Bioanalyzer, concentration was determined with Qubit, and library quantification was performed with the Kapa Library Quantification kit. An Illumina HiSeq 2500 was used to sequence the libraries paired-end at 2 x 150 bp. To increase sequence diversity, about 25-31% phiX was spiked into each library pool. The original methods were these. Quality-filtered reads were processed with the UMI-based MiGEC pipeline, and over 75% of raw TCR sequences were removed by the MiGEC pipeline during error correction. VDJ genes were aligned to IMGT germline references, and each clonotype was defined by a unique CDR3 amino acid sequence together with V-J genes. Clonal expansion, Shannon diversity and CDR3 relatedness were evaluated with VDJtools (CalcPairwiseDistances, ClusterSamples), while phylogenetic trees were built in CLCbio workbench. Using coefficient-of-variation modelling across technical triplicates, the study counted a clone as expanded if it had at least 8 unique UMIs. TCRdb trimmed public reads at Q25 via fastp, called clones via MiXCR and kept in-frame beta chains. Duplicate CDR3 protein sequences are folded into a single record with the most common DNA and genes. The V and J calls follow TCRdb's processing rather than the paper's. Across this sample there are about 71,000 distinct CDR3 sequences, with roughly an eighth seen only once. The ten largest clonotypes hold 4.5% to 5.5% of the sample.

General conclusions and limits of the study: Expanded clones from different subjects shared no identical CDR3 amino acid sequences, which suggests that TCR-beta repertoires were private in all groups. TCR clonal expansion was highest in HAM/TSP patients and lowest in MS patients, with MS patients falling below even healthy controls.

The material sequenced was PBMCs. The sequence came from a female donor with HTLV-1-associated myelopathy (HAM/TSP). The rearrangement combines TRBV4-1 with TRBJ2-3; 12 bases in the middle match TRBD2. The DNA sequence is as follows: TGCGCCAGCAGCCAAGGACTAGCGGGAGTAGGTGATACGCAGTATTTT. Translation gives CASSQGLAGVGDTQYF.